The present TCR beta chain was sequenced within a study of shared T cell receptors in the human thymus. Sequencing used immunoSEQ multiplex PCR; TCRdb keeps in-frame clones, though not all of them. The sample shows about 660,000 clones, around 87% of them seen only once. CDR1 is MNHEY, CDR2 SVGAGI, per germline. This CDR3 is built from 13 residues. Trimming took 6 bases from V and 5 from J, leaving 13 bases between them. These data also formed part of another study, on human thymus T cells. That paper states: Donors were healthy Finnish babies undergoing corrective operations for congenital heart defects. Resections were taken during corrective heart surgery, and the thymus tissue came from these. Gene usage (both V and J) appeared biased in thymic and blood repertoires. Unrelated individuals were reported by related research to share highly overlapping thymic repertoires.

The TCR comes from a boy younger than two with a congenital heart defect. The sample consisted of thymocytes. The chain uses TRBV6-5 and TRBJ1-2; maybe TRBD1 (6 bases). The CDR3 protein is CASSGRGGYGYTF. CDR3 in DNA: TGTGCCAGCAGCGGCAGGGGCGGATATGGCTACACCTTC.